The present TCR beta chain was sequenced within a study of T-cell reconstitution after alpha-beta-depleted transplantation in children. As it was prepared, the TCRbeta library received unique molecular identifiers. TCRdb itself ran the PCR reads through MiXCR, one entry per CDR3 protein. The table shows fewer than 700,000 distinct CDR3 sequences, with roughly 23% occurring only once. The germline CDR1 and CDR2 sequences are MNHNS and SASEGT. The CDR3 spans 13 residues. V was pared by 7 bases and J by 7 bases, with 4 bases of the junction left unmatched. This clonotype was detected ten times or more. The clonotype was recovered from a boy under two years old who had a stem cell transplant for acute myeloid leukemia, so the T cells may come from the graft donor. The specimen was PBMCs, mostly from graft donor cells, collected 360 days after TCRalphabeta/CD19-depleted stem cell transplant. The chain recombines TRBV6-1 with TRBJ1-6, with TRBD1 matching over 7 bases. The CDR3, as DNA: TGTGCCAGCACCTCACAGGGGAATTCACCCCTCCACTTT. Protein sequence: CASTSQGNSPLHF.